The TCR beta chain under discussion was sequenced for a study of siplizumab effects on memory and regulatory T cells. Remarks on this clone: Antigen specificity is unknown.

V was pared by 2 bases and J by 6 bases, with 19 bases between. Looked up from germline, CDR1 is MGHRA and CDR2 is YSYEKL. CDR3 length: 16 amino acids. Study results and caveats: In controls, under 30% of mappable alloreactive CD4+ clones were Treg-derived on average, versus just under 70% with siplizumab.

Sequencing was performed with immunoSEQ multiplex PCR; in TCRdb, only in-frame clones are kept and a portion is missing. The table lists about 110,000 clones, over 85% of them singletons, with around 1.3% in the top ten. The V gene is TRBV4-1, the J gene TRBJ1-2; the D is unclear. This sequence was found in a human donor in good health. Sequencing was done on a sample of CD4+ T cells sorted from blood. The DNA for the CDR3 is TGCGCCAGCAGCCAACCGACGGAGGGTTACGGGCATGGCTACACCTTC. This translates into CASSQPTEGYGHGYTF.